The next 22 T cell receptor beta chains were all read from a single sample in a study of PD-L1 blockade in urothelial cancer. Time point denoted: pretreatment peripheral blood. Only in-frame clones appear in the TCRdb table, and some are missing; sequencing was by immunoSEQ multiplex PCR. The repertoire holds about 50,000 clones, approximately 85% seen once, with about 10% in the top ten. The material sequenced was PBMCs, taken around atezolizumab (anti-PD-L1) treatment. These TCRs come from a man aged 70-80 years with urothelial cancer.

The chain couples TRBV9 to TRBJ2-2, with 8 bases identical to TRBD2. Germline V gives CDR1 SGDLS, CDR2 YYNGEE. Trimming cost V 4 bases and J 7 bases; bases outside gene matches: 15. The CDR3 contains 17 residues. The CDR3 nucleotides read TGTGCCAGCAGCAGCGGACTAGCCGATGATCAAATCGGGGAGCTGTTTTTT. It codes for CASSSGLADDQIGELFF.

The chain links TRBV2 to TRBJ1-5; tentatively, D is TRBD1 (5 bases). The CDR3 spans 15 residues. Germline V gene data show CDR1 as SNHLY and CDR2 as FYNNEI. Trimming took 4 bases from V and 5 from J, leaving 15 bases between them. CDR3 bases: TGTGCCAGCAGTGTTGAACGAGGAGGGGATCAGCCCCAGCATTTT. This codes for CASSVERGGDQPQHF. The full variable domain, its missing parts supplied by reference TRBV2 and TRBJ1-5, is EPEVTQTPSHQVTQMGQEVILRCVPISNHLYFYWYRQILGQKVEFLVSFYNNEISEKSEIFDDQFSVERPDGSNFTLKIRSTKLEDSAMYFCASSVERGGDQPQHFGDGTRLSIL.

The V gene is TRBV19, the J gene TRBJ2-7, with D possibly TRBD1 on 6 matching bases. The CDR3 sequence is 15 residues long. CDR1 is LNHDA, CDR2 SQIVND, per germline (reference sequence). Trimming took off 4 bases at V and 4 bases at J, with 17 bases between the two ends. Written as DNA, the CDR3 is TGTGCCAGTAGTACTCCCCCAGGGGCCGAGTACGAGCAGTACTTC. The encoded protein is CASSTPPGAEYEQYF.

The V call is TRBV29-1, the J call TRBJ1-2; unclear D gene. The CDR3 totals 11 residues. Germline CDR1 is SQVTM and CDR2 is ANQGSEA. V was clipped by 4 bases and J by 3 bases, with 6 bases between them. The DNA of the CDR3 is TGCAGCGTTGGATCAGACTATGGCTACACCTTC. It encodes CSVGSDYGYTF. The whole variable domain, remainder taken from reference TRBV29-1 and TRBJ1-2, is SAVISQKPSRDICQRGTSLTIQCQVDSQVTMMFWYRQQPGQSLTLIATANQGSEATYESGFVIDKFPISRPNLTFSTLTVSNMSPEDSSIYLCSVGSDYGYTFGSGTRLTVV.

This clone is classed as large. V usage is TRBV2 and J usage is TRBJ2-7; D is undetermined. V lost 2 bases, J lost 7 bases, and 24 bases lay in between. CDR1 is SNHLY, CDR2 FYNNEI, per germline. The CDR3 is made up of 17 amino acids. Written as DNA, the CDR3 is TGTGCCAGCAGTGAAACCTCTTCCCCCCAGGTTAGAGAGGAGCAGTACTTC. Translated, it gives CASSETSSPQVREEQYF.

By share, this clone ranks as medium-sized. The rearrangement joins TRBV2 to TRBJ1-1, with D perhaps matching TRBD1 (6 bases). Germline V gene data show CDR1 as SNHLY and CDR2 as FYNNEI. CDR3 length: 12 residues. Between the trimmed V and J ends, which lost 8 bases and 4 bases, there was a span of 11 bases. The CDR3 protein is CASQGMGTEAFF. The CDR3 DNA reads TGTGCCAGCCAGGGGATGGGCACTGAAGCTTTCTTT.

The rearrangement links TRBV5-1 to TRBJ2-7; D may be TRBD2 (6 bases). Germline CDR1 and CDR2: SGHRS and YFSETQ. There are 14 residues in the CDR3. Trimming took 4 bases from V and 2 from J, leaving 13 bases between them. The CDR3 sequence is CASSPRGGTYEQYF. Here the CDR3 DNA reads TGCGCCAGCAGCCCCCGTGGAGGGACCTACGAGCAGTACTTC.

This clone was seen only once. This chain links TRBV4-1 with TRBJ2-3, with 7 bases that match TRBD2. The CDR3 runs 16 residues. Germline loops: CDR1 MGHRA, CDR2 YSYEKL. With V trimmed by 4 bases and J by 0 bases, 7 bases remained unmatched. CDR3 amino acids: CASSRDTSVSTDTQYF. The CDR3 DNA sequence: TGCGCCAGCAGCCGAGACACTAGCGTTAGCACAGATACGCAGTATTTT.

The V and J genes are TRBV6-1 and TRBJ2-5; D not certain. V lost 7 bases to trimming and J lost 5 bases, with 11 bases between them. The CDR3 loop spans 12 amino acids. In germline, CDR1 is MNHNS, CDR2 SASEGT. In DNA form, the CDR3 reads TGTGCCAGCAATGGCTTTCTGGAGACCCAGTACTTC. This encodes CASNGFLETQYF.

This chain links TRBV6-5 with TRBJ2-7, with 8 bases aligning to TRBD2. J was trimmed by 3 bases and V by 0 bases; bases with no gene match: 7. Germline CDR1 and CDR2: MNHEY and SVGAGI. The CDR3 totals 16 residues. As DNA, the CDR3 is TGTGCCAGCAGTTACTCGGCGACGGGAGGGTACTACGAGCAGTACTTC. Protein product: CASSYSATGGYYEQYF.

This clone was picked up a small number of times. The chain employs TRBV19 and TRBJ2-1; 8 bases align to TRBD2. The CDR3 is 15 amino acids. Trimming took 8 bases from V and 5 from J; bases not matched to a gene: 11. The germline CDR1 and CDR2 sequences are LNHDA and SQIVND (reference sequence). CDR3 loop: CASGIAGRRDNEQFF. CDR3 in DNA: TGTGCCAGTGGAATAGCGGGGAGGAGGGACAATGAGCAGTTCTTC.

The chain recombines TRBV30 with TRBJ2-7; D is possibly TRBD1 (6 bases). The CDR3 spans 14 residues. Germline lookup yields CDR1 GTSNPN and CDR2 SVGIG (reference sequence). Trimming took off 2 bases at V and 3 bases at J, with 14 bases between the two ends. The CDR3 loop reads CAWSRQGPVYEQYF. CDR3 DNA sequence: TGTGCCTGGAGTCGGCAGGGGCCCGTCTACGAGCAGTACTTC.

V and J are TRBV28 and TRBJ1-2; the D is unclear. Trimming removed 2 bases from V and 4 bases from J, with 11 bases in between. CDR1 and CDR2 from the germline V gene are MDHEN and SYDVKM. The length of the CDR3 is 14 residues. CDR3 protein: CASSLPTNLYGYTF. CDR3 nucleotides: TGTGCCAGCAGTTTACCAACTAACCTCTATGGCTACACCTTC.

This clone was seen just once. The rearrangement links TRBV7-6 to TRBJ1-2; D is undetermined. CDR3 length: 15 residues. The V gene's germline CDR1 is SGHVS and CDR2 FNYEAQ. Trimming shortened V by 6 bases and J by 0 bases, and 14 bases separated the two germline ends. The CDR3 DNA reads TGTGCCAGCAGACCTGGAGGGCAAGCTAACTATGGCTACACCTTC. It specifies CASRPGGQANYGYTF.

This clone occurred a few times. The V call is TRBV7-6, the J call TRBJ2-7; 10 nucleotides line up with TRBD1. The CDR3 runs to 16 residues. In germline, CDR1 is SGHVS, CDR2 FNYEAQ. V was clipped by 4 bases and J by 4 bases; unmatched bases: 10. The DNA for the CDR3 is TGTGCCAGCAGCTCCTCCGGGGGGACAGGGGTTTACGAGCAGTACTTC. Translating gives CASSSSGGTGVYEQYF.

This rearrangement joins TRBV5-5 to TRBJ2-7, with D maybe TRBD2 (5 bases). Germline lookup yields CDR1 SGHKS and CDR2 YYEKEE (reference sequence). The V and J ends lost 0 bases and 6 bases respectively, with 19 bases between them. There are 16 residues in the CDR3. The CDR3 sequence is CASSLAARRSEGEQYF. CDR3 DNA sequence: TGTGCCAGCAGCTTGGCAGCTCGGCGTAGCGAGGGCGAGCAGTACTTC.

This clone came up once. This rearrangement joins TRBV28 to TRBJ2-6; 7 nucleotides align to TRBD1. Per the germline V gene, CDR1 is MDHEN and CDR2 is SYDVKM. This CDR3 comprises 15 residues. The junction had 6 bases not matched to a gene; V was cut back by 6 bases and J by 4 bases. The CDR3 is CASRATGTGANVLTF. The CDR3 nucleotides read TGTGCCAGCAGGGCGACAGGGACCGGGGCCAACGTCCTGACTTTC.

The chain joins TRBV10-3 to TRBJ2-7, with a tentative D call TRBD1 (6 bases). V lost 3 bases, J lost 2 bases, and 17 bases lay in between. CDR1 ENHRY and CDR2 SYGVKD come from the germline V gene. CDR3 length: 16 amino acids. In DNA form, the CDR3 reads TGTGCCATCAGTGACTTAGGTCGATCAGGGGCCTACGAGCAGTACTTC. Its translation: CAISDLGRSGAYEQYF.

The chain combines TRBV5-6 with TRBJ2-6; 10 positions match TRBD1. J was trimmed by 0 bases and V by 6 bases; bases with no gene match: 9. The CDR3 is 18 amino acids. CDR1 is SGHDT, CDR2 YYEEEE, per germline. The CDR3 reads CASTAAGTGDSGANVLTF. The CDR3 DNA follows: TGTGCCAGCACCGCAGCCGGGACAGGGGACTCTGGGGCCAACGTCCTGACTTTC.

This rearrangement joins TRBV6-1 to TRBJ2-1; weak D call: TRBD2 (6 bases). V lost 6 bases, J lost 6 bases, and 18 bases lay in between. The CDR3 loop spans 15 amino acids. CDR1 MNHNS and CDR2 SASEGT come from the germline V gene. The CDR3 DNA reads TGTGCCAGCAGGTTACTAGCCCAATCCGCCAATGAGCAGTTCTTC. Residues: CASRLLAQSANEQFF.

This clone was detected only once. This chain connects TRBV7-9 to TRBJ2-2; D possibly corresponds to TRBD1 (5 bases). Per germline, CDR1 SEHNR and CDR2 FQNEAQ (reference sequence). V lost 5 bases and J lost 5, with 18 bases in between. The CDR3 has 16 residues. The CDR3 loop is CASSPVGVAGTGELFF. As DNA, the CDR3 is TGTGCCAGCAGCCCAGTCGGAGTGGCAGGGACCGGGGAGCTGTTTTTT.

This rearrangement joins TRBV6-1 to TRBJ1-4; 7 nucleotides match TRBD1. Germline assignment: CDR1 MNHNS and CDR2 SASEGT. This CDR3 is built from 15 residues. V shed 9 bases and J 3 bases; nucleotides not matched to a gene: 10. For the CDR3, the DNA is TGTGCCAGTACCAGAGGGACAGTCTCTAATGAAAAACTGTTTTTT. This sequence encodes CASTRGTVSNEKLFF.